This T cell receptor beta chain was sequenced during a study of cytomegalovirus exposure and HLA in healthy donors (dated 2017 in TCRdb). About the investigation overall: An earlier analysis of several hundred of the donors reported 250 to 350 Gb of sequence data and roughly 100 million unique TCR beta sequences from about 180 million T cells. Approximately 330 gigabases of sequencing data and 75 million to 85 million unique TCR sequences made up an early release that covered approximately 700 HLA-typed donors. Among the roughly 390 genotyped donors, 75% to 90% belonged to the genetic ancestry cluster associated with self-reported Caucasian donors. The aim of the study was to test whether cataloging public T cell receptors could identify signatures of past pathogen exposure. Using immunosequencing, the study profiled T cell repertoires from around 670 subjects and related those repertoires to cytomegalovirus serostatus. Along with the roughly 670-subject first cohort, a separate validation cohort of 120 different subjects was used. To predict cytomegalovirus infection status, the study combined high-throughput TCR immunosequencing, statistical association of individual TCRs with disease status, and machine learning. A later analysis re-examined previously published TCR beta repertoires from over 500 donors and added high-resolution HLA genotyping to investigate patterns of TCR occurrence. The later analysis used no new phenotypic data to find candidate immune exposures, relying instead on TCR beta sequences and their occurrence across donors. In an earlier analysis of more than 550 of the donors, high-throughput TCR beta sequencing was used to judge whether each TCR beta V gene segment behaved as functional or pseudogenic. Alongside the repertoire data, information on donor age, sex, ethnicity and CMV serostatus was compiled. In a later genetic analysis, genome-wide SNP genotypes for about 55% of the 666 donors were used, and that subset was treated as a discovery cohort. All discovery cohort repertoires had been generated using a single sequencing platform. Both class I and class II loci were covered by HLA typing, at four-digit resolution. Typing coverage differed by locus: A, B, C, DRB1 and DQB1 were typed in roughly 629-630 donors, DQA1 in 522, DPA1 in around 600, and DPB1 in approximately 450. Because of strong linkage in the cohort, 5 or 6 DR-DQ haplotypes were treated as single units for association and clustering. Among around 400 genotyped donors of the cohort, an average of about 240,000 unique TCR beta nucleotide sequences were sequenced per donor, around 20% of them non-productive.

Findings and caveats that apply to the study as a whole: A later analysis found that TCR association rates varied across HLA loci, with DRB1 alleles showing the most associated TCRs and HLA-C alleles the fewest. Linkage disequilibrium might explain the correlated functional status among segregating V segments, but an unknown experimental factor could not be excluded. A later analysis found that most CMV-associated TCR beta chains appeared HLA-restricted, with HLA associations seemingly driven largely by CMV exposure. At a false discovery rate of 0.05, a later analysis linked about 17,000 TCR beta sequences to specific HLA alleles. Most TCR sequences were observed very rarely across donors, whereas some public TCRs were present in many individuals. A further reported finding was that TCR beta sequences accurately predicted the HLA-A and HLA-B alleles for most subjects in the first cohort. In vitro tests confirmed that three of the cytomegalovirus-associated TCR beta chains recognize cytomegalovirus antigens. In both the original and validation cohorts, the classifier was reported to diagnose cytomegalovirus status with high specificity and sensitivity. The study gave a list of roughly 150 TCR beta chains associated with cytomegalovirus. Assigning TCR associations to individual alleles was difficult when HLA alleles, especially DR and DQ, strongly co-occurred. Several of the top co-occurrence clusters appeared to be linked to parvovirus B19, influenza, CMV and Epstein-Barr virus, according to a later analysis. In a later genetic analysis, fewer N-insertions in productive TCRs were reported among donors in an Asian-associated ancestry cluster than the roughly 640-donor mean. Because counts were too low, roughly 18 rarely observed V segments, including chromosome 9 orphons, were left out of the earlier analysis of a few hundred of the donors. Because some donors lacked HLA typing at each locus, the association tests relied only on the typed subset. An association between a missense DCLRE1C variant and V-gene and J-gene trimming of TCR beta chains was found in a later genetic analysis and replicated in an independent cohort. A cluster of highly shared sequence variants was judged likely to represent a technical artifact of the sequencing pipeline. Sequencing depth was assumed to be roughly uniform across donors in the presence/absence analyses, though that assumption may not hold. Because the 87-base-pair reads could not distinguish some IMGT-functional V segments, including TRBV6-2 and TRBV6-3, those segments were excluded. According to the authors, the approach could potentially be generalized to other disease states and immunological phenotypes. The cohort was sequenced for TCR beta chains only, and without alpha or paired-chain data the features that could be detected were limited. The only immune exposure information available for the cohort was CMV serostatus. In an earlier analysis of 450 to 750 of the donors, most TCR beta V segments appeared in productive rearrangements about 90% or about 30% of the time, broadly matching IMGT annotations. In a later analysis, HLA-associated TCR beta chains showed more clonal expansion and lower generation probabilities than non-associated chains that were equally common.

As to this clone: Its antigen is not yet known. There are no base qualities to consult, and no much larger clone falls within one base.

The CDR3 runs 16 amino acids, cysteine and phenylalanine included. The entry retains the CDR3 DNA only, 48 bases that are in frame from base 1. The V and J ends are trimmed by 5 bases and 2 bases, leaving 18 bases between them. The germline V gene (reference sequence) provides CDR1 SEHNR and CDR2 FQNEAQ. In total, 500 to 700 healthy bone marrow donors made up the cohort. At the time of sampling, every cohort member was nominally healthy, though immune exposures that went unrecorded were likely present. The donor was CMV seronegative and belonged to the group of over 300 seronegative cohort members. Each donor provided a peripheral blood sample, and peripheral blood mononuclear cells were used for TCR beta sequencing. Genomic DNA extraction from the blood cell samples was performed with the Qiagen DNeasy Blood Extraction Kit. Library generation was performed with the immunoSEQ multiplex PCR assay. The multiplex PCR relied on a mix of 60 forward primers for TCR Vbeta segments and 13 reverse primers for TCR Jbeta segments. The CDR3 region of rearranged TCR beta genes was amplified from genomic DNA with a multiplex PCR assay. Amplified TCR beta libraries were sequenced as 87-base-pair reads on the Illumina HiSeq System. The original methods were these. In a later analysis, tens of millions of unique TCR beta chains were counted across the roughly 610 repertoires, and some 10 million of these chains were shared by at least two donors. A nearest-neighbor algorithm error-corrected the raw reads and collapsed the reads into unique sequences, merging closely related sequences to remove PCR and sequencing errors. CDR3 sequences were aligned to IMGT reference sequences to assign V, D and J gene segments. For a sequence to be retained, a match of at least six nucleotides was required to both a V gene segment and a J gene segment. Rearrangements were classified as productive when the CDR3 lacked stop codons and remained in frame with V and J, and all other rearrangements were classified as non-productive. Following IMGT convention, CDR3 was defined as the stretch from the second conserved V-encoded cysteine to the conserved J-encoded phenylalanine. Sequences without an unambiguous match to a single V gene segment were excluded from the earlier analysis of approximately 600 of the donors. An earlier analysis of several hundred of the donors called V segments functional above 56.7% productive rearrangements and segregating when the between-donor standard deviation exceeded 5%. A statistical classification framework was developed to diagnose cytomegalovirus status using the catalog of TCR beta chain sequences. In a later analysis, TCR nucleotide sequences were compared against IMGT/GENE-DB human TR gene sequences so that V and J genes could be assigned. A later analysis assigned CDR3 sequences and most-parsimonious VDJ recombination scenarios with the TCRdist pipeline. In a later analysis, each TCR beta chain was defined by its CDR3 amino acid sequence together with its V-gene family, and reads without a unique V-gene family were excluded. As a way to deal with suspected cross-contamination and a sequencing artifact, a later analysis dropped roughly 620 nucleotide sequences that were highly shared and had low generation probability. In a later analysis, a clonal expansion index for each public chain was calculated from normalized within-repertoire ranks of inferred template counts. Generation probabilities in a later analysis came from a VDJ recombination model fitted to out-of-frame rearrangements, and those results were checked against IGoR. In a later analysis, TCR-TCR, TCR-HLA and TCR-CMV co-occurrence was scored with hypergeometric tests, and a repertoire-size bias correction was applied to TCR pairs. To estimate false discovery rates, a later analysis permuted the HLA or CMV assignments 20 times. In a later analysis, co-occurring TCRs were grouped using DBSCAN, with TCRdist sequence similarity added in when clustering inside HLA-allele-positive subsets. Co-occurrence clustering excluded repertoires with fewer than 30,000 or more than 120,000 public chains, plus five with anomalous nucleotide sharing. Entries here come from immuneACCESS through TCRdb and include only in-frame sequences with V and J called. Some clones fail to appear in such tables; in the studies checked, an unresolved V gene covers under half of the shortfall, and the cause of the remainder is unknown. The V and J calls and clone size were taken over from that table, and D and trimming were inferred from the DNA. The sample data list 100,000 to 150,000 clones, and approximately 80% of these were observed just once. Around 3.6% of the sample comes from the top ten.

The receptor was derived from a man aged 35 to 55 in good health and CMV-seronegative. This chain joins TRBV7-9 to TRBJ2-5; the best D guess is TRBD1, with 5 bases matching. The sequenced sample consisted of PBMCs. This receptor has the CDR3 CASSVPRAHLQETQYF. The base sequence is TGTGCCAGCAGCGTCCCCAGGGCACACTTACAAGAGACCCAGTACTTC.